The sequence of this T cell receptor beta chain was determined in a study of blood T cell repertoires in COVID-19. There are 13 residues in the CDR3. Germline loops: CDR1 LNHDA, CDR2 SQIVND (reference sequence). V was clipped by 6 bases and J by 1 base, with 9 bases between them. TCRdb's table, derived via immunoSEQ multiplex PCR, lists solely in-frame clones and lacks some. The table records just over 300,000 clones, approximately 85% of them present only once. Sequencing was done on a sample of PBMCs or T cells enriched from blood (not recorded which). The chain links TRBV19 to TRBJ1-1; D gene uncertain. The sequence was collected from a man aged 30 to 45 who had recovered from COVID-19. The chain's CDR3 is CASSNTPNTEAFF. CDR3 bases: TGTGCCAGTAGCAACACACCGAACACTGAAGCTTTCTTT.